Sequencing of this T cell receptor beta chain was carried out in a study of blood T cell repertoires in COVID-19. In the study overall: COVID-19 samples from acute and convalescent phases originated in the United States, Italy and Spain. The analysed material was cDNA or gDNA that came from T cells, B-cell-depleted T cells, or PBMCs.

Germline-derived CDR1 and CDR2 are SGHVS and FNYEAQ. The CDR3 consists of 18 residues. The ends lost 1 base at V and 6 bases at J; junction bases unmatched: 15. Per the authors' pipeline: For nucleated cells, counts were estimated from reference gene primer amplification. Clones were read by immunoSEQ multiplex PCR, and TCRdb kept only the in-frame ones, dropping some. V and J calls and clone size are as listed in that table; D and trimming were resolved from the DNA. The sample includes roughly 250,000 clones, approximately 84% of them seen just once. The sequenced sample was peripheral blood. The chain uses TRBV7-6 and TRBJ2-5; 9 positions agree with TRBD2. The sequence derives from a man aged 50 to 59 with acute or convalescent COVID-19. This CDR3 reads CASSLGGPGSGSMKTQYF. The CDR3 DNA follows: TGTGCCAGCAGCTTAGGGGGGCCCGGTAGCGGGAGTATGAAGACCCAGTACTTC.